The 31 T cell receptor beta chains below all came from one sample that was sequenced in a study of PD-L1 blockade in urothelial cancer. The time point was: pretreatment peripheral blood. Clones were sequenced by immunoSEQ multiplex PCR, and TCRdb holds only the in-frame ones, with some missing. The sample lists 85,000 to 95,000 clones, roughly 90% occurring once. Sample: PBMCs, taken around atezolizumab (anti-PD-L1) treatment. These receptors originate from a woman older than 75 with urothelial cancer.

J is TRBJ1-1 and V is TRBV19; no definite D call. Germline V CDR1 and CDR2: LNHDA, SQIVND (reference sequence). V lost 5 bases and J 0 bases, leaving 10 bases between the germline ends. The CDR3 has 14 residues. CDR3: CASSQRELNTEAFF. CDR3 DNA sequence: TGTGCCAGTAGTCAGCGGGAACTGAACACTGAAGCTTTCTTT.

The chain combines TRBV6-5 with TRBJ2-1, with 7 bases aligning to TRBD2. The CDR3 contains 14 residues. Trimming removed 6 bases from V and 6 bases from J; junction bases left unmatched: 8. Looked up from germline, CDR1 is MNHEY and CDR2 is SVGAGI. Here the CDR3 reads CASRLAGAPNEQFF. DNA of the CDR3: TGTGCCAGCAGACTCGCGGGAGCTCCCAATGAGCAGTTCTTC.

This clone has only a few counts. The chain is built from TRBV30 and TRBJ2-7; no clear D. CDR3 length: 11 residues. V lost 5 bases, J lost 2 bases, and 7 bases lay in between. Germline V gives CDR1 GTSNPN, CDR2 SVGIG (reference sequence). This CDR3 is CAWGSTYEQYF. CDR3 sequence (DNA): TGTGCCTGGGGCAGTACCTACGAGCAGTACTTC.

This clone has a single count. The chain employs TRBV10-1 and TRBJ1-1; no firm D call. V lost 4 bases and J lost 0, with 9 bases in between. The CDR3 consists of 14 residues. CDR1 and CDR2 from the germline V gene are WNHNN and SYGVQD (reference sequence). The CDR3 protein is CASSVKSMNTEAFF. CDR3 DNA sequence: TGCGCCAGCAGTGTGAAGAGCATGAACACTGAAGCTTTCTTT.

CDR3: CASSPQGYGYTF. CDR3 nucleotide sequence: TGTGCCAGCAGCCCTCAGGGATATGGCTACACCTTC. The chain joins TRBV4-2 to TRBJ1-2, with D perhaps matching TRBD1 (5 bases). This CDR3 region has 12 residues. Per germline, CDR1 LGHNA and CDR2 YNFKEQ. V gave up 4 bases and J gave up 5 bases, with 8 bases separating them.

This chain connects TRBV7-8 to TRBJ2-1; D possibly corresponds to TRBD2 (6 bases). V dropped 1 base and J dropped 4 bases, with 11 bases sitting between them. CDR3 length: 15 residues. Germline V gives CDR1 SGHVS, CDR2 FQNEAQ. In nucleotides, the CDR3 is TGTGCCAGCAGCTTAGTTCCGGGGAGGTACAATGAGCAGTTCTTC. Encoded protein: CASSLVPGRYNEQFF.

This sequence joins TRBV5-5 and TRBJ2-1; the match to TRBD2 covers 11 bases. The CDR3 spans 15 residues. Germline trimming cut 4 bases from V and 10 bases from J; bases unmatched to any gene: 10. The V gene's germline CDR1 is SGHKS and CDR2 YYEKEE (reference sequence). The CDR3: CASSATGTSGLEQFF. The CDR3 bases are TGTGCCAGCAGCGCAACCGGGACTAGCGGTCTCGAGCAGTTCTTC.

The gene calls are TRBV28 and TRBJ2-1, with 8 positions matching TRBD2. The CDR3 covers 16 residues. Germline loops: CDR1 MDHEN, CDR2 SYDVKM. The V segment lost 5 bases and the J segment 0 bases; nucleotides outside the gene matches: 6. The CDR3, as DNA: TGTGCCAGCAGTGACCCGGGAGGGATCTCCTACAATGAGCAGTTCTTC. The encoded protein is CASSDPGGISYNEQFF.

The chain couples TRBV2 to TRBJ2-1, with a possible D match to TRBD1 (5 bases). The CDR3 totals 12 residues. CDR1 and CDR2 from the germline V gene are SNHLY and FYNNEI. V was cut by 9 bases and J by 13 bases, with 19 bases left in between. CDR3 DNA sequence: TGTGCCAGAGGACAAGGCGATAAATTTCAGTTCTTC. Its translation is CARGQGDKFQFF.

The chain joins TRBV5-6 to TRBJ1-1; 9 positions agree with TRBD1. Germline V gives CDR1 SGHDT, CDR2 YYEEEE. CDR3 length equals 15 residues. The V segment lost 0 bases and the J segment 4 bases; nucleotides outside the gene matches: 4. This CDR3 is CASSLGDRDATEAFF. The CDR3, as DNA: TGTGCCAGCAGCTTGGGGGACAGGGATGCCACTGAAGCTTTCTTT.

The chain links TRBV6-1 to TRBJ2-1, with 10 bases that match TRBD1. The CDR3 consists of 16 residues. Germline trimming cut 4 bases from V and 6 bases from J; bases unmatched to any gene: 9. Germline CDR1 is MNHNS and CDR2 is SASEGT. In DNA, the CDR3 is TGTGCCAGCAGTGGGGCACGACAGGGGGCGATCAATGAGCAGTTCTTC. It is translated as CASSGARQGAINEQFF.

The V gene is TRBV2, the J gene TRBJ1-1, with D perhaps matching TRBD1 (5 bases). This CDR3 spans 14 amino acids. Germline V gene sequence: CDR1 SNHLY, CDR2 FYNNEI. V was clipped by 3 bases and J by 4 bases, with 12 bases between them. CDR3 nucleotide sequence: TGTGCCAGCAGTGATTTGGGTAGGGGCACTGAAGCTTTCTTT. Translation: CASSDLGRGTEAFF.

In DNA form, the CDR3 reads TGTGCCAGCAGCCCCGCCCGACGGGAGTCAACCTACGAGCAGTACTTC. Its translation: CASSPARRESTYEQYF. The J gene is TRBJ2-7, the V gene TRBV7-9, with D possibly matching TRBD2 (6 bases). V was cut by 5 bases and J by 2 bases, with 19 bases left in between. Germline assignment: CDR1 SEHNR and CDR2 FQNEAQ (reference sequence). The CDR3 covers 16 residues.

The chain joins TRBV15 to TRBJ2-1, with 11 bases that match TRBD2. The length of the CDR3 is 16 residues. Unmatched junction bases numbered 9, after V lost 3 bases and J lost 8 bases. Per the germline V gene, CDR1 is LNHNV and CDR2 is YYDKDF (reference sequence). The DNA of the CDR3 is TGTGCCACCAGCAGTGAAACTAGCGGGAGCCGTGATGAGCAGTTCTTC. Translated, it gives CATSSETSGSRDEQFF. Filled out from reference TRBV15 and TRBJ2-1, the complete variable domain reads DAMVIQNPRYQVTQFGKPVTLSCSQTLNHNVMYWYQQKSSQAPKLLFHYYDKDFNNEADTPDNFQSRRPNTSFCFLDIRSPGLGDTAMYLCATSSETSGSRDEQFFGPGTRLTVL.

The chain links TRBV18 to TRBJ2-1, with 13 positions matching TRBD2. Germline loops: CDR1 KGHSH, CDR2 LQKENI. V lost 5 bases and J lost 9; bases outside the gene matches: 7. There are 15 residues in the CDR3. Here the CDR3 DNA reads TGTGCCAGCTCAGAGGGGACTAGCGGGATCATTGAGCAGTTCTTC. Protein: CASSEGTSGIIEQFF.

This chain links TRBV6-6 with TRBJ2-1; D remains ambiguous. Germline-derived CDR1 and CDR2 are MNHNY and SVGAGI (reference sequence). V lost 7 bases and J 7 bases, leaving 8 bases between the germline ends. CDR3 length: 11 residues. The CDR3 region is CASTSVNEQFF. In DNA, the CDR3 is TGTGCCAGCACCTCCGTTAATGAGCAGTTCTTC.

The chain recombines TRBV18 with TRBJ2-1; the match to TRBD2 covers 7 bases. The CDR3 runs to 14 residues. The germline V gene has CDR1 KGHSH and CDR2 LQKENI. The trim removed 3 bases at V and 5 bases at J, leaving 4 bases unmatched. This CDR3 is CASSPLAVNNEQFF. CDR3 bases: TGTGCCAGCTCACCTCTAGCGGTCAACAATGAGCAGTTCTTC.

This chain connects TRBV2 to TRBJ2-1, with TRBD2 matching over 10 bases. The CDR3 loop spans 17 amino acids. CDR1 and CDR2 (germline): SNHLY, FYNNEI. Trimming took 6 bases from V and 6 from J; bases not matched to a gene: 14. This CDR3 is CASSRAPLAGAGNEQFF. CDR3 nucleotide sequence: TGTGCCAGCAGCCGCGCCCCTCTAGCGGGAGCGGGCAATGAGCAGTTCTTC.

Here the CDR3 reads CASSQGELFF. The CDR3 DNA sequence: TGTGCCAGCAGCCAGGGGGAGCTGTTTTTT. The chain joins TRBV28 to TRBJ2-2; D is ambiguous. The CDR3 loop spans 10 amino acids. Germline CDR1 is MDHEN and CDR2 is SYDVKM. The V gene lost 6 bases and the J gene lost 8 bases, with 4 bases spanning the gap.

The chain couples TRBV5-1 to TRBJ1-5, with D perhaps TRBD1 (6 bases). The CDR3 runs to 13 residues. The V end lost 1 base, the J end lost 8 bases, and 10 bases lay between the germline ends. Germline CDR1 reads SGHRS; CDR2 reads YFSETQ. In DNA form, the CDR3 reads TGCGCCAGCAGCTTGACAGGGCAAGAGCCCCAGCATTTT. Translated, it gives CASSLTGQEPQHF.

V gene TRBV30 combines with J gene TRBJ2-7, with TRBD1 identical over 10 bases. This CDR3 is built from 14 residues. V lost 2 bases, J lost 4 bases, and 5 bases stayed unmatched. The V gene's germline CDR1 is GTSNPN and CDR2 SVGIG (reference sequence). This chain's CDR3 is CAWSRQGAPYEQYF. The CDR3 region has the DNA TGTGCCTGGAGTAGACAGGGGGCCCCATACGAGCAGTACTTC. The full variable domain, in which reference TRBV30 and TRBJ2-7 provide the parts outside the CDR3, is SQTIHQWPATLVQPVGSPLSLECTVEGTSNPNLYWYRQAAGRGLQLLFYSVGIGQISSEVPQNLSASRPQDRQFILSSKKLLLSDSGFYLCAWSRQGAPYEQYFGPGTRLTVT.

The chain joins TRBV7-9 to TRBJ1-3, with D unresolved. Germline V gives CDR1 SEHNR, CDR2 FQNEAQ (reference sequence). The CDR3 loop spans 15 amino acids. Trimming shortened V by 1 base and J by 0 bases, and 7 bases separated the two germline ends. DNA for the CDR3: TGTGCCAGCAGCTTAGACAGCCTCTCTGGAAACACCATATATTTT. Protein sequence: CASSLDSLSGNTIYF.

The CDR3 DNA reads as TGCGCCAGCAGCTTGATGGCGGGAGGGGCCTACGAGCAGTACTTC. It translates to CASSLMAGGAYEQYF. The chain couples TRBV5-1 to TRBJ2-7, with 9 nucleotides matching TRBD2. This CDR3 has 15 amino acids. Germline CDR1 reads SGHRS; CDR2 reads YFSETQ. V shed 1 base and J 2 bases; nucleotides not matched to a gene: 4.

The chain has TRBV7-9 and TRBJ2-3; D unresolved. V was clipped by 5 bases and J by 0 bases, with 3 bases between them. This CDR3 spans 12 amino acids. CDR1 and CDR2 from the germline V gene are SEHNR and FQNEAQ (reference sequence). This chain's CDR3 is CASSQSTDTQYF. CDR3 nucleotides: TGTGCCAGCAGCCAGAGCACAGATACGCAGTATTTT.

The V gene is TRBV7-9, the J gene TRBJ2-5, with 9 positions matching TRBD2. V was clipped by 5 bases and J by 4 bases; unmatched bases: 5. The CDR3 contains 14 residues. The germline V gene encodes CDR1 SEHNR and CDR2 FQNEAQ (reference sequence). The CDR3 loop is CASSKGTSPETQYF. CDR3 coding DNA: TGTGCCAGCAGCAAAGGGACTAGCCCAGAGACCCAGTACTTC.

This clone was seen a handful of times. The chain carries TRBV5-1 and TRBJ2-7; D is possibly TRBD2 (5 bases). The ends were cut back, 4 bases at V and 2 bases at J, with 13 bases in the middle. CDR1 and CDR2 (germline): SGHRS, YFSETQ. The CDR3 loop spans 14 amino acids. CDR3 in DNA: TGCGCCAGCAGCCCGGGTGGGAGTACCTACGAGCAGTACTTC. Translation gives CASSPGGSTYEQYF.

The chain couples TRBV28 to TRBJ2-7, with TRBD2 matching over 10 bases. V lost 1 base and J lost 3; bases outside the gene matches: 18. Germline V gives CDR1 MDHEN, CDR2 SYDVKM. CDR3 length equals 20 residues. CDR3 DNA sequence: TGTGCCAGCAGTTTATCGATGTGGGGGAGAGGCCTAGCGGGGGACTACGAGCAGTACTTC. It codes for CASSLSMWGRGLAGDYEQYF.

This chain uses TRBV28 with TRBJ1-5; 9 nucleotides agree with TRBD1. In germline, CDR1 is MDHEN, CDR2 SYDVKM. The ends lost 3 bases at V and 6 bases at J; junction bases unmatched: 9. CDR3 length: 16 residues. In DNA, the CDR3 is TGTGCCAGCAGTTTTAGAGGACAGGGGACGGTTCAGCCCCAGCATTTT. Translating it yields CASSFRGQGTVQPQHF.

The sample holds one count of this clone. This chain joins TRBV7-8 and TRBJ2-1; the match to TRBD2 covers 10 bases. The CDR3 length is 15 residues. In germline, CDR1 is SGHVS, CDR2 FQNEAQ. J was trimmed by 1 base and V by 5 bases; bases with no gene match: 2. The CDR3 DNA is TGTGCCAGCAGCCAGACTAGCGGGTCCTACAATGAGCAGTTCTTC. Translation gives CASSQTSGSYNEQFF.

This clone was seen only a few times. J is TRBJ2-7 and V is TRBV7-2; D is ambiguous. V lost 1 base and J lost 3, with 10 bases in between. Germline V gene sequence: CDR1 SGHTA, CDR2 FQGNSA. The CDR3 loop spans 14 amino acids. The CDR3 sequence is CASSLGQVDYEQYF. Written as DNA, the CDR3 is TGTGCCAGCAGCTTAGGGCAGGTAGACTACGAGCAGTACTTC.

The chain uses TRBV7-9 and TRBJ1-3, with 9 nucleotides matching TRBD1. V lost 5 bases, J lost 5 bases, and 4 bases stayed unmatched. The CDR3 totals 14 residues. CDR1 is SEHNR and CDR2 is FQNEAQ in the germline V gene (reference sequence). This chain's CDR3 is CASSNTGGRNTIYF. CDR3 in DNA: TGTGCCAGCAGCAACACAGGGGGCCGAAACACCATATATTTT. The entire variable domain, with the rest obtained from reference TRBV7-9 and TRBJ1-3, is as follows: DTGVSQNPRHKITKRGQNVTFRCDPISEHNRLYWYRQTLGQGPEFLTYFQNEAQLEKSRLLSDRFSAERPKGSFSTLEIQRTEQGDSAMYLCASSNTGGRNTIYFGEGSWLTVV.